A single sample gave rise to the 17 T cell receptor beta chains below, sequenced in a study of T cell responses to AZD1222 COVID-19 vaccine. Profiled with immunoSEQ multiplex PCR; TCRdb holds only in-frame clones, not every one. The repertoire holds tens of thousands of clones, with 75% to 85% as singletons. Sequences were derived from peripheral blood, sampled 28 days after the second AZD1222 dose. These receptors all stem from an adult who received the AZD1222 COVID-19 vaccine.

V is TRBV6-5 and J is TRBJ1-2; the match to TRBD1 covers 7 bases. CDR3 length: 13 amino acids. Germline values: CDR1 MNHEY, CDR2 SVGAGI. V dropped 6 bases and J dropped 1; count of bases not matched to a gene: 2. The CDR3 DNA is TGTGCCAGCAGCACAGGGGATAACTATGGCTACACCTTC. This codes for CASSTGDNYGYTF.

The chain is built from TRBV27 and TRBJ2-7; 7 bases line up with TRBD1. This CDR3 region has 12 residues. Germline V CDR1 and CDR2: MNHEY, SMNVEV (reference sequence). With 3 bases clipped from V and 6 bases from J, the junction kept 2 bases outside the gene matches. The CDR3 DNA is TGTGCCAGCAGTTTGGCAGGGGGCGAGCAGTACTTC. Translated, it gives CASSLAGGEQYF.

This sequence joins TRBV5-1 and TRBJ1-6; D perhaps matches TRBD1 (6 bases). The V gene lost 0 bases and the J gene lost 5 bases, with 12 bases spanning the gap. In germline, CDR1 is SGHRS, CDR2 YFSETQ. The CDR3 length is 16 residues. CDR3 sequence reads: CASSLEGSGDNSPLHF. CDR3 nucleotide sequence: TGCGCCAGCAGCTTGGAGGGGTCAGGGGATAATTCACCCCTCCACTTT.

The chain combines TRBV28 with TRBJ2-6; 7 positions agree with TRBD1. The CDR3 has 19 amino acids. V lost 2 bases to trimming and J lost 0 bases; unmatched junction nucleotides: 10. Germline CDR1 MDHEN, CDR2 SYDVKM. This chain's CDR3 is CASSLQGPGGPSGANVLTF. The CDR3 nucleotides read TGTGCCAGCAGTTTACAGGGTCCAGGGGGTCCCTCTGGGGCCAACGTCCTGACTTTC.

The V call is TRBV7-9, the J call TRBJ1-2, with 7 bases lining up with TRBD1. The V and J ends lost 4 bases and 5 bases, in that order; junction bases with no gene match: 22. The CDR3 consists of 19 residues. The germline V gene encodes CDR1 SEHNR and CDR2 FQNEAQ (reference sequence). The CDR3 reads CASSSPYTDRGGMGYGYTF. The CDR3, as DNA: TGTGCCAGCAGCTCCCCCTACACAGACCGAGGGGGCATGGGATATGGCTACACCTTC.

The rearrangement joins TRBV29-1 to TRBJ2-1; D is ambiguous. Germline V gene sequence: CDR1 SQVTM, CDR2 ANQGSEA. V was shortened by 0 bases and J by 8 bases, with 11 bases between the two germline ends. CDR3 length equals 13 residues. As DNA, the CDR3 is TGCAGCGTTGAAGATCGAGGCGGTTATGAGCAGTTCTTC. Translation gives CSVEDRGGYEQFF.

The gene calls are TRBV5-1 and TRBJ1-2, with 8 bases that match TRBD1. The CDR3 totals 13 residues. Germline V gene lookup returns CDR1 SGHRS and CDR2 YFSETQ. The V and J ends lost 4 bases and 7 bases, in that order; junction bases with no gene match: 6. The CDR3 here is CASSLTGEGGYTF. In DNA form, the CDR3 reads TGCGCCAGCAGCCTGACAGGGGAGGGTGGCTACACCTTC.

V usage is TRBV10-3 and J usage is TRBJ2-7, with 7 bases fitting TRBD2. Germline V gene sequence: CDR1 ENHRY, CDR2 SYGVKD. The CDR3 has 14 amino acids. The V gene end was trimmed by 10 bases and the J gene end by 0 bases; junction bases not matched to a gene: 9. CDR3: CATAGEGSSYEQYF. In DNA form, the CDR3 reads TGTGCCACCGCTGGGGAGGGAAGCTCCTACGAGCAGTACTTC.

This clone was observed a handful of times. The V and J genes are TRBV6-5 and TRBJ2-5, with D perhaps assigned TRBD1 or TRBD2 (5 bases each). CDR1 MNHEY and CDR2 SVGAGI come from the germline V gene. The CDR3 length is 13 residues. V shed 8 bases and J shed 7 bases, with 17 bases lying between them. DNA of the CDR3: TGTGCCAGCGCCACCGGGACCCCGGGGACCCAGTACTTC. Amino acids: CASATGTPGTQYF.

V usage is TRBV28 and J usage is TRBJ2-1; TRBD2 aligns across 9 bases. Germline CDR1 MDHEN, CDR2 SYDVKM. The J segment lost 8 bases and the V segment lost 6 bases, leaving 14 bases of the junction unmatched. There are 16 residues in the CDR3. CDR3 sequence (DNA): TGTGCCAGCAGCCCTCATATAGCGGGGGTGGGCGATGAGCAGTTCTTC. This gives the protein CASSPHIAGVGDEQFF.

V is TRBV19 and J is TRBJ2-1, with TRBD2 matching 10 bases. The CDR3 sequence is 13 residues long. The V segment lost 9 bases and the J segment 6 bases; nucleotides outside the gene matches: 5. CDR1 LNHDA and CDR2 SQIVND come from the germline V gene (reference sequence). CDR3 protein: CASSSGGFNEQFF. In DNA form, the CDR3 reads TGTGCCAGCTCTAGCGGGGGCTTCAATGAGCAGTTCTTC.

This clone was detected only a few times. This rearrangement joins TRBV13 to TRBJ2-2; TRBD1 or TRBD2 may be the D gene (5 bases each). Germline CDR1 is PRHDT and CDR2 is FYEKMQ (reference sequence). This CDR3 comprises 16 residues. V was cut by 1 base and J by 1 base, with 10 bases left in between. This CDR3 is CASSLEEGKNTGELFF. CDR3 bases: TGTGCCAGCAGCTTAGAAGAGGGGAAGAACACCGGGGAGCTGTTTTTT.

The CDR3 loop reads CASSKNGQGNTGELFF. The CDR3 DNA reads TGCGCCAGCAGCAAAAACGGACAGGGCAACACCGGGGAGCTGTTTTTT. V gene TRBV5-1 combines with J gene TRBJ2-2; 8 nucleotides agree with TRBD1. There are 16 residues in the CDR3. Germline CDR1 is SGHRS and CDR2 is YFSETQ. The ends lost 4 bases at V and 2 bases at J; junction bases unmatched: 7.

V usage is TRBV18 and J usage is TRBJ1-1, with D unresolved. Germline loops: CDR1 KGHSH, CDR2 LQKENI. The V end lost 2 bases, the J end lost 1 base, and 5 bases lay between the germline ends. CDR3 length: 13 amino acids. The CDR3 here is CASSPSPNTEAFF. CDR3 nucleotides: TGTGCCAGCTCACCATCGCCGAACACTGAAGCTTTCTTT. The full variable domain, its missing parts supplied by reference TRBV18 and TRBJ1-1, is NAGVMQNPRHLVRRRGQEARLRCSPMKGHSHVYWYRQLPEEGLKFMVYLQKENIIDESGMPKERFSAEFPKEGPSILRIQQVVRGDSAAYFCASSPSPNTEAFFGQGTRLTVV.

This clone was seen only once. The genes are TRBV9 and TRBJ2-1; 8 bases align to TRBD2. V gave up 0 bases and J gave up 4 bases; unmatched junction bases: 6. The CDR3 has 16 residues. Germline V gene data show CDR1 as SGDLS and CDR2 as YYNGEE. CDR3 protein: CASSVASQRGYNEQFF. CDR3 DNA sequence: TGTGCCAGCAGCGTAGCTAGCCAGCGGGGGTACAATGAGCAGTTCTTC. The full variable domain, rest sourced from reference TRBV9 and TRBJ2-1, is DSGVTQTPKHLITATGQRVTLRCSPRSGDLSVYWYQQSLDQGLQFLIQYYNGEERAKGNILERFSAQQFPDLHSELNLSSLELGDSALYFCASSVASQRGYNEQFFGPGTRLTVL.

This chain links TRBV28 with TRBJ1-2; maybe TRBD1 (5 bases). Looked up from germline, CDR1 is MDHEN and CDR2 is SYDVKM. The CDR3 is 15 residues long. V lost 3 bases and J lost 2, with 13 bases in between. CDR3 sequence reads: CASSFPGRVNYGYTF. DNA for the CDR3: TGTGCCAGCAGTTTTCCGGGCAGGGTGAACTATGGCTACACCTTC.

In DNA form, the CDR3 reads TGTGCCACCAGTGATTCTAGACAGGGGGCATCGGCTGAAGCTTTCTTT. It codes for CATSDSRQGASAEAFF. The rearrangement links TRBV24-1 to TRBJ1-1, with TRBD1 matching over 10 bases. The CDR3 has 16 residues. Germline values: CDR1 KGHDR, CDR2 SFDVKD. After removal of 2 bases from V and 6 bases from J, the junction contained 8 bases not matched to a gene.